This paragraph covers one TCR beta chain sequence. Its specific antigen is unknown. There are no base qualities to consult, and no much larger clone falls within one base. In total, approximately 610 healthy bone marrow donors made up the cohort. At the time of sampling, every cohort member was nominally healthy, though immune exposures that went unrecorded were likely present. The donor was CMV seronegative and belonged to the group of 352 seronegative cohort members. Each donor provided a peripheral blood sample, and peripheral blood mononuclear cells were used for TCR beta sequencing. The Qiagen DNeasy Blood Extraction Kit was used to extract genomic DNA from the blood cell samples. These data come from a study of cytomegalovirus exposure and HLA in healthy donors (dated by TCRdb to 2016 to 2017). At the level of the whole study: In an earlier analysis of roughly 500 of the donors, roughly 300 Gb of sequence data and just under 120 million unique TCR beta sequences from roughly 180 million T cells were reported. Among 398 genotyped donors of the cohort, an average of about 220,000 unique TCR beta nucleotide sequences was sequenced per donor, of which 15% to 20% were non-productive. HLA typing covered class I and class II loci at four-digit resolution. Besides the first cohort of around 670 subjects, a separate validation cohort made up of 95 to 150 different subjects was used. Roughly 290 gigabases of sequencing data and around 80 million unique TCR sequences made up an early release that covered under 750 HLA-typed donors. Genome-wide SNP genotypes for about 65% of the 666 donors were used in a later genetic analysis, which treated that subset as a discovery cohort. Roughly 5 DR-DQ haplotypes were treated as single units for association and clustering because of strong linkage in the cohort. All discovery cohort repertoires had been generated using a single sequencing platform. Of the 300 to 400 genotyped donors, 65% to 90% fell in the genetic ancestry cluster associated with self-reported Caucasian donors. To study patterns of TCR occurrence, a later analysis re-analyzed previously published TCR beta repertoires from 500 to 850 donors and added high-resolution HLA genotyping. To decide whether each TCR beta V gene segment behaved as functional or pseudogenic, an earlier analysis of some 600 of the donors relied on high-throughput TCR beta sequencing. Typing coverage varied by locus: roughly 629-640 donors for A, B, C, DRB1 and DQB1; 522 for DQA1; over 600 for DPA1; some 470 for DPB1. The study was designed to test whether signatures of past pathogen exposure could be identified by cataloging public T cell receptors. The later analysis used no new phenotypic data to find candidate immune exposures, relying instead on TCR beta sequences and their occurrence across donors. The study profiled the T cell repertoires of hundreds of subjects by immunosequencing and related them to cytomegalovirus serostatus. The study combined high-throughput TCR immunosequencing, statistical association of individual TCRs with disease status, and machine learning to predict cytomegalovirus infection status. Donor age, sex, ethnicity and CMV serostatus were compiled alongside the repertoire data. Points the paper makes about the study in general: Most TCR sequences were observed very rarely across donors, whereas some public TCRs were present in many individuals. Some IMGT-functional V segments, including TRBV6-2 and TRBV6-3, could not be told apart with the 87-base-pair reads, so those segments were excluded. The cohort was sequenced for TCR beta chains only, and without alpha or paired-chain data the features that could be detected were limited. A later analysis found that TCR association rates varied across HLA loci, with DRB1 alleles showing the most associated TCRs and HLA-C alleles the fewest. A later genetic analysis associated a missense DCLRE1C variant with V-gene and J-gene trimming of TCR beta chains, and an independent cohort replicated the association. In a later analysis, HLA-associated TCR beta chains were found to be more clonally expanded and to have lower generation probabilities than equally common non-associated chains. Immune exposure information for the cohort was limited to CMV serostatus. The authors suggested that the approach could potentially be generalized to other disease states and immunological phenotypes. The classifier was reported to diagnose cytomegalovirus status with high specificity and sensitivity in both the original and validation cohorts. An earlier analysis of approximately 600 of the donors showed that most TCR beta V segments appeared in productive rearrangements either about 87% or about 30% of the time, which broadly matched IMGT annotations. Because some donors lacked HLA typing at each locus, the association tests relied only on the typed subset. A total of 150 or so TCR beta chains were listed by the study as associated with cytomegalovirus. A further reported finding was that TCR beta sequences accurately predicted the HLA-A and HLA-B alleles for most subjects in the first cohort. Because counts were too low, roughly 18 rarely observed V segments, including chromosome 9 orphons, were left out of the earlier analysis of approximately 580 of the donors. Specific HLA alleles were associated with more than 15,000 TCR beta sequences at a false discovery rate of 0.05 in a later analysis. A later analysis found that most CMV-associated TCR beta chains appeared HLA-restricted, with HLA associations seemingly driven largely by CMV exposure. The sequencing pipeline was judged likely to have produced a cluster of highly shared sequence variants as a technical artifact. According to a later genetic analysis, donors in an Asian-associated ancestry cluster had fewer N-insertions in productive TCRs than the approximately 610-donor mean. In vitro tests confirmed that a few of the cytomegalovirus-associated TCR beta chains recognize cytomegalovirus antigens. Correlated functional status among segregating V segments might be attributable to linkage disequilibrium, but an unknown experimental factor could not be ruled out. According to a later analysis, parvovirus B19, influenza, CMV and Epstein-Barr virus appeared linked to several top co-occurrence clusters. When HLA alleles, especially DR and DQ, strongly co-occurred, attributing TCR associations to individual alleles was difficult. Presence/absence analyses assumed roughly uniform sequencing depth across donors, an assumption that may not hold.

The protocol used for the library was the immunoSEQ multiplex PCR assay. The multiplex PCR relied on a mix of 60 forward primers for TCR Vbeta segments and 13 reverse primers for TCR Jbeta segments. The CDR3 region of rearranged TCR beta genes was amplified from genomic DNA by a multiplex PCR assay. The Illumina HiSeq System was used to sequence the amplified TCR beta libraries as 87-base-pair reads. The authors' analysis ran thus. In a later analysis, about 80 million unique TCR beta chains were counted across the 500 to 850 repertoires, and roughly 11 million of these chains were shared by at least two donors. To remove PCR and sequencing errors, raw reads were error-corrected and collapsed into unique sequences using a nearest-neighbor algorithm that merged closely related sequences. To assign V, D and J gene segments, CDR3 sequences were aligned to IMGT reference sequences. For a sequence to be retained, a match of at least six nucleotides to both a V gene segment and a J gene segment was required. Rearrangements were classified as productive when the CDR3 lacked stop codons and remained in frame with V and J, and all other rearrangements were classified as non-productive. Following IMGT convention, CDR3 was defined as the stretch from the second conserved V-encoded cysteine up to the conserved J-encoded phenylalanine. Sequences without an unambiguous match to a single V gene segment were excluded from the earlier analysis of approximately 560 of the donors. An earlier analysis of 450 to 650 of the donors called V segments functional above 56.7% productive rearrangements and segregating when the between-donor standard deviation exceeded 5%. To diagnose cytomegalovirus status from the catalog of TCR beta chain sequences, a statistical classification framework was built. In a later analysis, TCR nucleotide sequences were compared against IMGT/GENE-DB human TR gene sequences so that V and J genes could be assigned. In a later analysis, CDR3 sequences and most-parsimonious VDJ recombination scenarios were assigned using the TCRdist pipeline. A later analysis defined each TCR beta chain by its CDR3 amino acid sequence plus V-gene family, and excluded reads lacking a unique V-gene family. To address suspected cross-contamination and a sequencing artifact, a later analysis removed 592 highly shared, low-generation-probability nucleotide sequences. For each public chain, a later analysis derived a clonal expansion index from normalized ranks of inferred template counts within each repertoire. Generation probabilities in a later analysis came from a VDJ recombination model fitted to out-of-frame rearrangements, and those results were checked against IGoR. In a later analysis, TCR-TCR, TCR-HLA and TCR-CMV co-occurrence was scored with hypergeometric tests, and a repertoire-size bias correction was applied to TCR pairs. In a later analysis, false discovery rates were estimated by permuting HLA or CMV assignments 20 times. A later analysis grouped co-occurring TCRs with DBSCAN, adding TCRdist sequence similarity when clustering within HLA-allele-positive subsets. Co-occurrence clustering excluded repertoires with fewer than 30,000 or more than 120,000 public chains, plus five with anomalous nucleotide sharing. In TCRdb, the immuneACCESS table is reduced to in-frame sequences with V and J assigned. These tables do not hold every clone; where another copy was compared, an unresolved V gene accounts for under half, and the others remain unexplained. V, J and clone size are those of that table, while D and trimming were read from the DNA. The sample table records 190,000 or so clones; roughly 87% of these occur just once. Jointly, the top ten make up around 1.6% of the sample.

From its cysteine to its phenylalanine, the CDR3 spans 13 amino acids. Here the CDR3 DNA is all that survives: 39 bases in frame from base 1. V trim: 7 bases; J trim: 6 bases; unmatched bases: 4. Sequences MNHEY (CDR1) and SMNVEV (CDR2) are obtained from the germline V gene (reference sequence). The V gene is TRBV27 and the J gene is TRBJ1-5; TRBD1 aligns with 9 central bases. The receptor was isolated from a man aged 45 to 65 in good health and CMV-seronegative. Sequencing used PBMCs. The CDR3 region: CASTPTGGQPQHF. The nucleotide sequence is TGTGCCAGCACCCCGACAGGGGGTCAGCCCCAGCATTTT.